This T cell receptor beta chain is from a study of human T cells and chemical hapten exposure. Overall study results and limits: Among TCRs, those above 1 in 1000 frequency were unaffected by DPC sensitization.

A few counts support this clonotype. Its antigen is unknown. Germline assignment: CDR1 SEHNR and CDR2 FQNEAQ (reference sequence). This CDR3 comprises 18 residues. Trimming at V came to 0 bases and at J to 5 bases, leaving 10 bases not matched to a gene. Sample time point: pre-sensitization, week 0. Described treatment: therapeutic diphenylcyclopropenone sensitization with weekly scalp DPC. The study enrolled 18 to 70-year-old alopecia patients suitable for DPC. Each CDR3 protein is one row after TCRdb ran MiXCR on the RACE reads. The table includes tens of thousands of distinct CDR3 sequences, approximately 7.6% detected once.

The chain recombines TRBV7-9 with TRBJ2-2, with 9 bases lining up with TRBD2. This TCR was recovered from a woman aged 50 to 65 with alopecia areata. Some clones in this sample may be carry-over from other donors' samples. The sample was whole blood, taken in connection with sensitization to the hapten diphenylcyclopropenone (DPC). The CDR3 protein is CASSLAGPREGRTGELFF. CDR3 DNA: TGTGCCAGCAGCTTAGCGGGCCCGCGGGAGGGCCGAACCGGGGAGCTGTTTTTT.